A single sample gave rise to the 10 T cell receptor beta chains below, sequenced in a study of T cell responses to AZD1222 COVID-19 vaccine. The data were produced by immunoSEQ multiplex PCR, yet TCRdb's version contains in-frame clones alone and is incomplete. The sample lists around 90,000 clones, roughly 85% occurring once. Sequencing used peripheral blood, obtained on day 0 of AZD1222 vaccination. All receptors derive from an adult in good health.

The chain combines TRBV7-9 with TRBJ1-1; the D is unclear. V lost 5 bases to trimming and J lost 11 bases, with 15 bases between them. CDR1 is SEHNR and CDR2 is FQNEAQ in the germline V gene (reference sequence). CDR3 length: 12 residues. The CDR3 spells CASSPPLAGAFF. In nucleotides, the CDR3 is TGTGCCAGCAGCCCTCCTCTGGCGGGTGCTTTCTTT.

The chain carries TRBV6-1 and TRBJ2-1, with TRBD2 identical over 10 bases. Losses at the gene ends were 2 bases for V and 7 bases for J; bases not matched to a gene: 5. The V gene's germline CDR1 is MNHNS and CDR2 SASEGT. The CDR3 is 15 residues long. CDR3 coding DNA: TGTGCCAGCAGTGAATCGCCTAGCGGGAGTAATGAGCAGTTCTTC. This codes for CASSESPSGSNEQFF.

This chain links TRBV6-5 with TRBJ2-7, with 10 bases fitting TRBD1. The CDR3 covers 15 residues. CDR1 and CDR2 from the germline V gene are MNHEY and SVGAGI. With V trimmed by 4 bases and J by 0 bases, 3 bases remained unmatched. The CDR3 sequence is CASSSRQGASYEQYF. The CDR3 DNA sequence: TGTGCCAGCAGTTCCAGACAGGGGGCCTCCTACGAGCAGTACTTC.

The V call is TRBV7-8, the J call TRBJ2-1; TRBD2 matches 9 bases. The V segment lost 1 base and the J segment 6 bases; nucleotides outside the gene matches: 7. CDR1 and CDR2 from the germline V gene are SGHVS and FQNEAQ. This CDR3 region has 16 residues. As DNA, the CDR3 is TGTGCCAGCAGCTTAGTACTAGCGGGCGGGATCAATGAGCAGTTCTTC. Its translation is CASSLVLAGGINEQFF.

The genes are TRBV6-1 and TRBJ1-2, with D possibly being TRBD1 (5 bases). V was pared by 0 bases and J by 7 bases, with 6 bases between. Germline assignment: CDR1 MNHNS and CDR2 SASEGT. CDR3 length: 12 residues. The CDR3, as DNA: TGTGCCAGCAGTGAAGCTGGGGGTGGCTACACCTTC. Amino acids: CASSEAGGGYTF.

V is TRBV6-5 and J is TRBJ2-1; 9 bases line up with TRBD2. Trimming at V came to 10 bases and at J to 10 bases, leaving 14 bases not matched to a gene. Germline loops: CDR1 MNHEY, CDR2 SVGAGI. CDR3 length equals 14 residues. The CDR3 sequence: CAIKEVAGASEQFF. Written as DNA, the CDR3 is TGTGCCATAAAAGAGGTAGCGGGAGCATCCGAGCAGTTCTTC.

The chain's CDR3 is CASSLDSQGGTEAFF. Written as DNA, the CDR3 is TGTGCCAGCAGCTTAGATAGCCAGGGCGGCACTGAAGCTTTCTTT. The V and J genes are TRBV7-6 and TRBJ1-1; possibly TRBD1 for D (5 bases). Germline V gene lookup returns CDR1 SGHVS and CDR2 FNYEAQ. The CDR3 sequence is 15 residues long. The V and J ends lost 1 base and 4 bases respectively, with 13 bases between them.

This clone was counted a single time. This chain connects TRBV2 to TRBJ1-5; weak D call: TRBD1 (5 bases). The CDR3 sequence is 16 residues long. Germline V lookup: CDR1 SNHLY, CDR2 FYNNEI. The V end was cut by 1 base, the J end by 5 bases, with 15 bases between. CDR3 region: CASSEGDGLQDQPQHF. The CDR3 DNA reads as TGTGCCAGCAGTGAAGGGGACGGATTACAAGATCAGCCCCAGCATTTT.

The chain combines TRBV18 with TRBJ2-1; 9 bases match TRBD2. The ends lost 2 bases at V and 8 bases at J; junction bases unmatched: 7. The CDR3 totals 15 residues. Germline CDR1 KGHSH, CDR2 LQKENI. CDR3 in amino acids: CASSPAGGPYDEQFF. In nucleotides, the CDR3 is TGTGCCAGCTCACCAGCGGGAGGGCCTTATGATGAGCAGTTCTTC.

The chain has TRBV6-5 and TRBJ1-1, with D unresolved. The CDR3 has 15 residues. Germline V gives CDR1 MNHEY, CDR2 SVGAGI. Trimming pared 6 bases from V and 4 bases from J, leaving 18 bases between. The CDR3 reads CASSSPDGVSTEAFF. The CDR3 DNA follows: TGTGCCAGCAGCTCCCCGGATGGTGTTAGCACTGAAGCTTTCTTT.